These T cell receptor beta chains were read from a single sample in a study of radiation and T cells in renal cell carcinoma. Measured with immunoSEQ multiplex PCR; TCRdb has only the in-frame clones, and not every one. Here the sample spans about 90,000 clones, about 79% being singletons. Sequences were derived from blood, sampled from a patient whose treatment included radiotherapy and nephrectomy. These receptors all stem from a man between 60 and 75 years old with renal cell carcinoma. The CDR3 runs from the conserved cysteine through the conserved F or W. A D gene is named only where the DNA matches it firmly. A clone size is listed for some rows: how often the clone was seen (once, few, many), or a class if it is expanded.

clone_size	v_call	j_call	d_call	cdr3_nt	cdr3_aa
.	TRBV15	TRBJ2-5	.	TGTGCCACCAGCAGAGTTAACCAAGAGACCCAGTACTTC	CATSRVNQETQYF
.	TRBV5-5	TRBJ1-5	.	TGTGCCAGCAGCTTGTTGGCAGGGGACGGTCAGCCCCAGCATTTT	CASSLLAGDGQPQHF
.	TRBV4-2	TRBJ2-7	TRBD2	TGTGCCAGCAGCCAAGTAGCTCTAGCGGGAGGGCGGGCCTATCCCTACGAGCAGTACTTC	CASSQVALAGGRAYPYEQYF
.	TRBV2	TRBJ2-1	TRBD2	TGTGCCAGCACCCCCCGGGGAGCGGGAGTGGGCAATGAGCAGTTCTTC	CASTPRGAGVGNEQFF
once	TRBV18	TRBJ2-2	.	TGTGCCAGCTCAACCGGGGCAGCGAACACCGGGGAGCTGTTTTTT	CASSTGAANTGELFF
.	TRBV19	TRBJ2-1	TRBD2	TGTGCCAGTAGTATAGGACGCCTAGCGGGAGGTCGCAATGAGCAGTTCTTC	CASSIGRLAGGRNEQFF
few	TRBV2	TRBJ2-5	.	TGTGCCAGCAGTGAACGTCCCCGGGAGACCCAGTACTTC	CASSERPRETQYF
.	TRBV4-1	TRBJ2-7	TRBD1	TGCGCCAGCAGCCAAACCTTGGACAGGAAATACGAGCAGTACTTC	CASSQTLDRKYEQYF
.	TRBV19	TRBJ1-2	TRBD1	TGTGCCAGTAGTATCGGGACAGGGATTTATGGCTACACCTTC	CASSIGTGIYGYTF
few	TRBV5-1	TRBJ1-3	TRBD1	TGCGCCAGCAGCGCGACAGGGGGATGGACTGGAAACACCATATATTTT	CASSATGGWTGNTIYF